This TCR beta chain emerged from a study of T cell repertoires in cytomegalovirus infection. Overall study: CMV infection and matching HLA type were both indicated by public TCR beta signatures. Whole-study results and caveats: Within the response measured ex vivo, HLA-C-restricted CMV-specific TCR beta clonotypes were dominant. The cumulative frequency of public TCR beta families identified carriers of CMV plus the relevant HLA.

The CDR3 contains 15 residues. The germline CDR1 and CDR2 sequences are MNHEY and SVGAGI. The V gene lost 0 bases and the J gene lost 0 bases, with 8 bases spanning the gap. Remarks on this clonotype: The antigen remains undetermined.

One entry per CDR3 protein results from TCRdb running MiXCR on the reads. The sample has 200,000 or so distinct CDR3 sequences, roughly 19% seen once; the top ten hold around 2.7%. The V call is TRBV6-5, the J call TRBJ1-1; no reliable D call. The TCR was taken from a human donor in good health (CMV status not recorded). Some clones in this sample may be carry-over from other donors' samples. The specimen sequenced was PBMCs. In nucleotides, the CDR3 is TGTGCCAGCAGTTACTCGTTCGAGCTGAACACTGAAGCTTTCTTT. It is translated as CASSYSFELNTEAFF.